Listed below are T cell receptor beta chains from one sample, sequenced in a study of response to subunit inactivated influenza vaccine. Using its own MiXCR run on the RT-PCR reads, TCRdb lists one record per CDR3 protein. The data hold some 540,000 distinct CDR3 sequences, with approximately 24% observed a single time. The sample was also linked to a second study, of T cells expressing NK-cell markers.

This specimen consisted of CD4+ T cells sorted from PBMCs, obtained 11 to 12 days after vaccination. The origin of the receptors is a man aged 50 to 60 who received an inactivated influenza vaccine. The CDR3 runs from the conserved cysteine through the conserved F or W.

CDR3 length	V gene	J gene	CDR3 protein
15	TRBV28	TRBJ1-4	CASSPPNRAGEKLFF
15	TRBV4-3	TRBJ2-5	CASSPNEGFQETQYF
13	TRBV6-1	TRBJ1-2	CASSVGYNYGYTF
14	TRBV5-1	TRBJ1-2	CASSINTGVYGYTF
13	TRBV6-1	TRBJ2-3	CASSAPWGDTQYF
14	TRBV6-1	TRBJ2-5	CASSEFLGQETQYF
14	TRBV5-1	TRBJ1-1	CASSPLDKNTEAFF
16	TRBV7-2	TRBJ2-3	CASSLVASGVRDTQYF
12	TRBV29-1	TRBJ1-1	CSGDTGNTEAFF
16	TRBV25-1	TRBJ2-7	CASSEILTGGVYEQYF
12	TRBV20-1	TRBJ1-5	CSAYDRSQPQHF
16	TRBV11-2	TRBJ2-4	CASSFGQSVAKNIQYF
16	TRBV4-3	TRBJ2-1	CASSHFLAGKWEGQFF
13	TRBV20-1	TRBJ2-5	CSTSGFPGETQYF
14	TRBV2	TRBJ2-5	CASKTSGIRETQYF
15	TRBV7-2	TRBJ2-3	CASSAVGGLTDTQYF
13	TRBV29-1	TRBJ1-1	CSVEGRMKTEAFF
12	TRBV29-1	TRBJ2-1	CSVTGTGVEQFF
13	TRBV29-1	TRBJ1-2	CSVGRGRGYGYTF
16	TRBV4-3	TRBJ1-1	CASSQSGAEGNTEAFF
14	TRBV20-1	TRBJ2-1	CSAELALEGDEQFF
15	TRBV9	TRBJ1-2	CASSARDRGTDGYTF
13	TRBV10-3	TRBJ2-7	CAIRASGGTEQYF